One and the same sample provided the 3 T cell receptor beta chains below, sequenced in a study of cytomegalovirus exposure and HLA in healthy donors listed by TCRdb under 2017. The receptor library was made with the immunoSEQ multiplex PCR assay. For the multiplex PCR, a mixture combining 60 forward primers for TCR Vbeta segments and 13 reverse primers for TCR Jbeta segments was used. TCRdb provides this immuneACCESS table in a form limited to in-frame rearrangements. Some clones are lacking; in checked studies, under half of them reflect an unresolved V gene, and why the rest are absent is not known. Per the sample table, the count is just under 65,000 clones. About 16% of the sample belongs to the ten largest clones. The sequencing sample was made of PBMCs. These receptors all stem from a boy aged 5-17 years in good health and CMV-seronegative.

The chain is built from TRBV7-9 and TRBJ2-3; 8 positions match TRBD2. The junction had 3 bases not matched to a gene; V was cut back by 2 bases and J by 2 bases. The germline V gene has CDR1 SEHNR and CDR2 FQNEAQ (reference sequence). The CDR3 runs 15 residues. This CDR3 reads CASSLTSGSTDTQYF. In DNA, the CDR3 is TGTGCCAGCAGCTTAACTAGCGGATCCACAGATACGCAGTATTTT.

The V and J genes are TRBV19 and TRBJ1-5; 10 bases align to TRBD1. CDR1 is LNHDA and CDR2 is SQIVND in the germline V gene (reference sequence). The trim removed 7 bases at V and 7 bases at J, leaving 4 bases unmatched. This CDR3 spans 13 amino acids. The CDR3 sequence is CASMDRGRQPQHF. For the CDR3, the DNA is TGTGCCAGTATGGACAGGGGGAGGCAGCCCCAGCATTTT. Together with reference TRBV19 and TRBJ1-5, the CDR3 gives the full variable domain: DGGITQSPKYLFRKEGQNVTLSCEQNLNHDAMYWYRQDPGQGLRLIYYSQIVNDFQKGDIAEGYSVSREKKESFPLTVTSAQKNPTAFYLCASMDRGRQPQHFGDGTRLSIL.

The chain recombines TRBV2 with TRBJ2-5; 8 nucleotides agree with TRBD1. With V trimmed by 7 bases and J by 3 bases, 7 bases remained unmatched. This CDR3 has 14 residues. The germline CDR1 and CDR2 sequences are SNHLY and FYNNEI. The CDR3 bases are TGTGCCAGCACATTGGGACAGGCCAAAGAGACCCAGTACTTC. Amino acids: CASTLGQAKETQYF.